The 13 T cell receptor beta chains reported below all come from one sample, sequenced in a study of T cells after posttransplantation cyclophosphamide. Repertoires were generated with immunoSEQ multiplex PCR, while TCRdb's copy carries only in-frame clones and drops some. The record shows 30,000 to 35,000 clones for this sample, with no singletons present. The sequenced sample consisted of PBMCs. Every receptor here comes from a woman younger than 45 in good health and a related stem cell transplant donor.

This clone appeared many times. The chain recombines TRBV4-2 with TRBJ1-2, with D perhaps TRBD1 (5 bases). Trimming stripped 1 base from V and 7 bases from J, with 13 bases between. The CDR3 is 14 residues long. The germline V gene has CDR1 LGHNA and CDR2 YNFKEQ. Here the CDR3 DNA reads TGTGCCAGCAGCCAAGCAGGCAGGGTCGGTGGCTACACCTTC. This sequence encodes CASSQAGRVGGYTF.

Many counts were recorded for this clone. This chain joins TRBV7-2 and TRBJ1-2; possible D gene TRBD1, 6 bases. CDR1 and CDR2 (germline): SGHTA, FQGNSA. V lost 0 bases and J lost 4, with 12 bases in between. CDR3 length: 15 residues. The CDR3 here is CASSLALGGGYGYTF. CDR3 coding DNA: TGTGCCAGCAGCTTAGCGCTAGGGGGTGGCTATGGCTACACCTTC. The entire variable domain, with the rest obtained from reference TRBV7-2 and TRBJ1-2, is as follows: GAGVSQSPSNKVTEKGKDVELRCDPISGHTALYWYRQSLGQGLEFLIYFQGNSAPDKSGLPSDRFSAERTGGSVSTLTIQRTQQEDSAVYLCASSLALGGGYGYTFGSGTRLTVV.

This clone was observed a handful of times. The CDR3 DNA sequence: TGTGCCAGTAGACAGACAGGGTTCAATCAGCCCCAGCATTTT. Protein product: CASRQTGFNQPQHF. This chain links TRBV19 with TRBJ1-5; TRBD1 matches at 7 bases. Germline V gives CDR1 LNHDA, CDR2 SQIVND (reference sequence). The CDR3 sequence is 14 residues long. V gave up 6 bases and J gave up 3 bases; unmatched junction bases: 5.

There are many counts of this clone. V usage is TRBV6-1 and J usage is TRBJ2-7; 9 positions agree with TRBD1. Germline loops: CDR1 MNHNS, CDR2 SASEGT. V lost 6 bases and J lost 2; bases outside the gene matches: 8. The CDR3 length is 15 residues. The CDR3, as DNA: TGTGCCAGCAGCCCTCGGACAGGGGATACCTACGAGCAGTACTTC. Translation: CASSPRTGDTYEQYF.

The sample holds many counts of this clone. As DNA, the CDR3 is TGTGCCATCTCAGAGGGGGTGAGCAATCAGCCCCAGCATTTT. Amino acid sequence: CAISEGVSNQPQHF. The J gene is TRBJ1-5, the V gene TRBV6-2 or TRBV6-3, with a weak D call TRBD1 (6 bases). This CDR3 comprises 14 residues. Trimming removed 10 bases at V and 1 base at J, with 14 bases between. CDR1 MNHEY and CDR2 SVGEGT come from the germline V gene.

This clone was counted ten times or more. The V gene is TRBV10-1, the J gene TRBJ1-2, with unresolved D. Germline lookup yields CDR1 WNHNN and CDR2 SYGVQD (reference sequence). This CDR3 has 11 amino acids. The V end was cut by 5 bases, the J end by 6 bases, with 7 bases between. In nucleotides, the CDR3 is TGCGCCAGCAGTCGACTGAATGGCTACACCTTC. This codes for CASSRLNGYTF.

Many counts were recorded for this clone. The chain combines TRBV7-9 with TRBJ2-2; TRBD2 is a possible D gene (5 bases). The CDR3 totals 14 residues. The V end lost 2 bases, the J end lost 4 bases, and 8 bases lay between the germline ends. Germline CDR1 is SEHNR and CDR2 is FQNEAQ (reference sequence). The CDR3 loop reads CASSLRGITGELFF. In DNA, the CDR3 is TGTGCCAGCAGCTTACGGGGAATCACCGGGGAGCTGTTTTTT.

This clone was seen ten or more times. As DNA, the CDR3 is TGTGCCAGCAGTGCACAGGGTAGCGATGGCTACACCTTC. It codes for CASSAQGSDGYTF. The genes are TRBV6-1 and TRBJ1-2; TRBD1 might be the D (6 bases). The CDR3 contains 13 residues. With 4 bases removed from V and 6 bases from J, the gap between germline ends came to 12 bases. CDR1 and CDR2 from the germline V gene are MNHNS and SASEGT.

This clone was recorded at least ten times. This sequence joins TRBV7-6 and TRBJ2-7; D call uncertain. Germline CDR1 and CDR2: SGHVS and FNYEAQ. V lost 1 base, J lost 0 bases, and 4 bases lay in between. This CDR3 spans 13 amino acids. The CDR3 DNA is TGTGCCAGCAGCTTAGGACACTCCTACGAGCAGTACTTC. Translating gives CASSLGHSYEQYF. The full variable domain, in which reference TRBV7-6 and TRBJ2-7 provide the parts outside the CDR3, is GAGVSQSPRYKVTKRGQDVALRCDPISGHVSLYWYRQALGQGPEFLTYFNYEAQQDKSGLPNDRFSAERPEGSISTLTIQRTEQRDSAMYRCASSLGHSYEQYFGPGTRLTVT.

This clone appeared many times. V and J are TRBV12-3 or TRBV12-4 and TRBJ1-3, with D tentatively TRBD1 (5 bases). The CDR3 extends over 15 amino acids. V was shortened by 4 bases and J by 1 base, with 11 bases between the two germline ends. The CDR3 sequence: CASSSQAGSGNTIYF. The CDR3 DNA reads as TGTGCCAGCAGTTCACAGGCTGGGTCTGGAAACACCATATATTTT.

This clone was observed a few times. V and J are TRBV7-8 and TRBJ1-2; D call uncertain. V lost 1 base and J 4 bases, leaving 16 bases between the germline ends. The CDR3 runs to 16 residues. Germline lookup yields CDR1 SGHVS and CDR2 FQNEAQ. The CDR3 sequence is CASSLGPSGSAYGYTF. For the CDR3, the DNA is TGTGCCAGCAGCTTAGGCCCTTCAGGCAGTGCCTATGGCTACACCTTC.

Many counts were recorded for this clone. V is TRBV2 and J is TRBJ2-3; the D gene is possibly TRBD1 (6 bases). Germline loops: CDR1 SNHLY, CDR2 FYNNEI. The V gene lost 6 bases and the J gene lost 0 bases, with 16 bases spanning the gap. The CDR3 loop spans 16 amino acids. The DNA for the CDR3 is TGTGCCAGCAGCATTTTCGGACAGCCAAGCACAGATACGCAGTATTTT. Protein product: CASSIFGQPSTDTQYF.

Many counts were recorded for this clone. The chain joins TRBV27 to TRBJ2-7, with 7 positions matching TRBD1. V shed 0 bases and J 1 base; nucleotides not matched to a gene: 3. Per the germline V gene, CDR1 is MNHEY and CDR2 is SMNVEV (reference sequence). CDR3 length equals 15 residues. The CDR3 coding sequence is TGTGCCAGCAGTTTATCGGGGACAGCGTCCTACGAGCAGTACTTC. Translated: CASSLSGTASYEQYF.